This TCR beta chain originates from a study of response to subunit inactivated influenza vaccine. A single record per CDR3 protein comes from TCRdb applying MiXCR to the RT-PCR reads. Of 500,000 to 600,000 distinct CDR3 sequences listed, approximately 13% are singletons. The V gene lost 0 bases and the J gene lost 1 base, with 4 bases spanning the gap. The germline V gene has CDR1 ENHRY and CDR2 SYGVKD. CDR3 length equals 15 residues. This clonotype was counted a single time. The antigen remains unidentified. Study findings and constraints: Few additional T cells are recruited per seasonal influenza vaccination, authors suggested.

The chain couples TRBV10-3 to TRBJ2-6; D remains unclear. This TCR was recovered from a middle-aged man who received an inactivated influenza vaccine. Sequences were derived from PBMCs from blood, sampled roughly 6 weeks after vaccination. CDR3 coding DNA: TGTGCCATCAGTGAGTCCTTATCTGGGGCCAACGTCCTGACTTTC. It encodes CAISESLSGANVLTF.